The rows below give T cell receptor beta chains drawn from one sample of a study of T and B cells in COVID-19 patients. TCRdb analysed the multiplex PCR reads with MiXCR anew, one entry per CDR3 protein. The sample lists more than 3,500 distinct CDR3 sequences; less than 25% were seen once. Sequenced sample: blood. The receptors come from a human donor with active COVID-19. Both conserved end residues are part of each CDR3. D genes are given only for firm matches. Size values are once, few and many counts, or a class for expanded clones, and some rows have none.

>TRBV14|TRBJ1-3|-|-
TGTGCCAGCAGCCAGAGGTTTTCTGGAAACGCCATATATTTT
CASSQRFSGNAIYF
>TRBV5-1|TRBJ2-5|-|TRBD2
TGCGCCAGCAGCTGGGGAGGGGCCAGCCAAGAGACCCAGTACTTC
CASSWGGASQETQYF
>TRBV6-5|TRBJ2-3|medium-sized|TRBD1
TGTGCCAGCAGCTCCAGACAGGGGGCAGGCACAGATACGCAGTATTTT
CASSSRQGAGTDTQYF
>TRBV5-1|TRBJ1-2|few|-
TGCGCCAGCAGCTTAGGGGGGCGAGAGGGCTACACCTTC
CASSLGGREGYTF
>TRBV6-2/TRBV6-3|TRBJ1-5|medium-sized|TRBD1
TGTGCCAGCAGTTACGACAGGGGCTCTTCCAATCAGCCCCAGCATTTT
CASSYDRGSSNQPQHF
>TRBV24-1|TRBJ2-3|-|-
TGTGCCACCAGTGATTTTGGGGGCGCGGGGCAGTATTTT
CATSDFGGAGQYF
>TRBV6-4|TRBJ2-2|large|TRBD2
TGTGCCAGCAGTGACGGGACTAGGAACACCGGGGAGCTGTTTTTT
CASSDGTRNTGELFF
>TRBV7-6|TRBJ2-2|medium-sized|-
TGTGCCAGCAGCAAAGGGGTTGGGGCCACCGGGGAGCTGTTTTTT
CASSKGVGATGELFF
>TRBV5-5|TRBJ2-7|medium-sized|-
TGTGCCAGCAGGCGTGAGGTGCAGGGGCCCCTCGAGCAGTACTTC
CASRREVQGPLEQYF
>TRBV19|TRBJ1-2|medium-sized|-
TGTGCCAGTAGTATCCGGCGTGCAGGGGCTCGCCAGGATGGCTACACCTTC
CASSIRRAGARQDGYTF
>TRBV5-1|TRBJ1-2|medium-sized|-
TGCGCCAGCAGTCCAGATCTAAAGGGGGATGGCTACACCTTC
CASSPDLKGDGYTF
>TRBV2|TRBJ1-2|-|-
TGTGCCAGCAGTGAATACAATCGGGGCTACACCTTC
CASSEYNRGYTF
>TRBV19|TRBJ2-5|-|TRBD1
TGTGCCAGTATGGAACAACAGGGGCCGGGAGAGACCCAGTACTTC
CASMEQQGPGETQYF
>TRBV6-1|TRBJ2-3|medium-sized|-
TGTGCCAGCAGCGGCTGGAGGTCTAGCACAGATACGCAGTATTTT
CASSGWRSSTDTQYF
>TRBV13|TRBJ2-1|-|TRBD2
TGCGCCAGCAGCCCCGGACTAGTTGGAACCAGAGAATACAATGAGCAGTTCTTC
CASSPGLVGTREYNEQFF
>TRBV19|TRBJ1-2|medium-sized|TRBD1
TGTGCCAGTAGGAGTCTGACAGGGGTTGGGGAATACACCTTC
CASRSLTGVGEYTF
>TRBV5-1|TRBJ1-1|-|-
TGCGCCAGCAGCTTGGCCTCAGGGCCGAGGACTGAAGCTTTCTTT
CASSLASGPRTEAFF
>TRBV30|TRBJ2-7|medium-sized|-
TGTGCCTGGAGTGGGGGGTTGCTGCGCGAGCAGTACTTC
CAWSGGLLREQYF
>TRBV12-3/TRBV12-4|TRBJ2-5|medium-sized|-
TGTGCCAGCAGTTTACAAGAGACCCAGTACTTC
CASSLQETQYF
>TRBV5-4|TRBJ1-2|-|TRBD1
TGTGCCAGCAGCAGCGGACAGGGGGCGTTCGGCTACACCTTC
CASSSGQGAFGYTF
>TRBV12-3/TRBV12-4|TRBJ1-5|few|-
TGTGCCAGCAGTTTAGAAGTCCGTCGCGGCAATCAGCCCCAGCATTTT
CASSLEVRRGNQPQHF
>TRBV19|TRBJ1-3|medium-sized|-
TGTGCCAGTAGAAGGGCCGGGATCGGCATATATTTT
CASRRAGIGIYF
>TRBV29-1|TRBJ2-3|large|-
TGCAGCGTTGGAGGCCCGGCGGGAGATACGCAGTATTTT
CSVGGPAGDTQYF
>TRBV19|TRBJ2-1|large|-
TGTGCCAGTAGTATCCCCCAGACGGCAGACTACAATGAGCAGTTCTTC
CASSIPQTADYNEQFF
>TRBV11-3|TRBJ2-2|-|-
TGTGCCAGCAGATTAGTCGATACGAACACCGGGGAGCTGTTTTTT
CASRLVDTNTGELFF
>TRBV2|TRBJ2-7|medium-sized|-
TGTGCCAGCAGTGGCCTAGTAGGGGCATACGAGCAGTACTTC
CASSGLVGAYEQYF
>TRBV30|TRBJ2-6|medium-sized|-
TGTGCCTGGAGTGTACCAGGGATTTCTGGGGCCAACGTCCTGACTTTC
CAWSVPGISGANVLTF
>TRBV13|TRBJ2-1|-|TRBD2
TGTGCCAGCAGCCGCCCTAGACTAGCGGGGGGGCGGGACAATGAGCAGTTCTTC
CASSRPRLAGGRDNEQFF
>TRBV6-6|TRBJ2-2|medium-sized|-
TGTGCCAGCAGTTTGGGGCCGGTGGGCACCGGGGAGCTGTTTTTT
CASSLGPVGTGELFF
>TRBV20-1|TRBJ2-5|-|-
TGCAGTGCTAGAGATCGGCGGTGGGGGGAGACCCAGTACTTC
CSARDRRWGETQYF
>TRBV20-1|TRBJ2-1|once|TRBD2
TGCAGTGCTACCGGGACTTGCGGGGGTCTTGTTATTAGCAATGAGCAGTTCTTC
CSATGTCGGLVISNEQFF
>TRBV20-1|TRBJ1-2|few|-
TGCAGTGCCACGGAGAACGCGGGATACTATGGCTACACCTTC
CSATENAGYYGYTF
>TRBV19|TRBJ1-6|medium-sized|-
TGTGCCAGTAGAGAAACCGGGCCTCCTTCACCCCTCCACTTT
CASRETGPPSPLHF
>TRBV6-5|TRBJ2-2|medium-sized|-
TGTGCCAGCAGTTACCGCGGGGTTTCGAACACCGGGGAGCTGTTTTTT
CASSYRGVSNTGELFF
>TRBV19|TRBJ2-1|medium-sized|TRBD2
TGTGCCACCACCAAGGGACTAGCGGGGGGGCCTGCTTACAATGAGCAGTTCTTC
CATTKGLAGGPAYNEQFF
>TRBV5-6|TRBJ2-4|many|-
TGTGCCAGCAGCTTTAGGGGCCTAACTAAAGCCAAAAACATTCAGTACTTC
CASSFRGLTKAKNIQYF
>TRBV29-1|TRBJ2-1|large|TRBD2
TGCAGCGCCGGACTAGCGGACGACTACAATGAGCAGTTCTTC
CSAGLADDYNEQFF
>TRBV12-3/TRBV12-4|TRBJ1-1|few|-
TGTGCCAGCACCTCTTACACTGAAGCTTTCTTT
CASTSYTEAFF
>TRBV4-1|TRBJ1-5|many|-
TGCGCCAGCAGCCACAGCAATCAGCCCCAGCATTTT
CASSHSNQPQHF
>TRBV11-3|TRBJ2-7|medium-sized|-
TGTGCCAGCAGCTTAGGTCTTAGGGACGAGCAGTACTTC
CASSLGLRDEQYF
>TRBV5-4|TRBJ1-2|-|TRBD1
TGTGCCAGCAGCCACGGCCAGGGGGCGTTCGGCTACACCTTC
CASSHGQGAFGYTF
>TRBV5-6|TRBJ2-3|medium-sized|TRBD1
TGTGCCAGCAGCTTGGCGACAGGGGGCGCAACAGATACGCAGTATTTT
CASSLATGGATDTQYF
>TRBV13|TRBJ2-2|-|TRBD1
TGTGCCAGCAGCTCCGGGACAGGGGCTTCCACCGGGGAGCTGTTTTTT
CASSSGTGASTGELFF
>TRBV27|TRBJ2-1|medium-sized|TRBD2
TGTGCCAGCAGTTTACTAGCGGGCAGCTCCTACAATGAGCAGTTCTTC
CASSLLAGSSYNEQFF
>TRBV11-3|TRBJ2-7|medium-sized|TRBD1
TGTGCCAGCAGCTTAGCCGGGACAGCAGCCTACGAGCAGTACTTC
CASSLAGTAAYEQYF
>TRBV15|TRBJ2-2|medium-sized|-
TGTGCCACCAGCCCAACTGACAGGACGGCCGGGGAGCTGTTTTTT
CATSPTDRTAGELFF
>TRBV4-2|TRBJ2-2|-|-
TGTGCCAGCAGCCTACTGGTGGGCGCGAACACCGGGGAGCTGTTTTTT
CASSLLVGANTGELFF
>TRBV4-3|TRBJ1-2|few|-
TGCGCCAGCAGCCAAGACACCACCGAACGCTACACCTTC
CASSQDTTERYTF
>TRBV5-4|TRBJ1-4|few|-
TGTGCCAGCAGCTGGGACACTGCAACTAATGAAAAACTGTTTTTT
CASSWDTATNEKLFF
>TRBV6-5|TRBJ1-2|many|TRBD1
TGTGCCAGCAGTCCCGGGACAGCAACATCAGAAGGCTACACCTTC
CASSPGTATSEGYTF
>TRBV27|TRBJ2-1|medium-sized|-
TGTGCCAGCAGCCCACAAATAGAGCAGTTCTTC
CASSPQIEQFF
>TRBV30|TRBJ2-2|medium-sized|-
TGTGCCTGGAGTGGGAGGGATGACGGGGAGCTGTTTTTT
CAWSGRDDGELFF
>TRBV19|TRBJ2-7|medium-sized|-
TGTGCCAGTAGTATAGGTCGTTCAGGGAACTACGAGCAGTACTTC
CASSIGRSGNYEQYF
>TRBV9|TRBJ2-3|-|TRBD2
TGTGCCAGCAGCCCAACTAGCGCGGATACGCAGTATTTT
CASSPTSADTQYF